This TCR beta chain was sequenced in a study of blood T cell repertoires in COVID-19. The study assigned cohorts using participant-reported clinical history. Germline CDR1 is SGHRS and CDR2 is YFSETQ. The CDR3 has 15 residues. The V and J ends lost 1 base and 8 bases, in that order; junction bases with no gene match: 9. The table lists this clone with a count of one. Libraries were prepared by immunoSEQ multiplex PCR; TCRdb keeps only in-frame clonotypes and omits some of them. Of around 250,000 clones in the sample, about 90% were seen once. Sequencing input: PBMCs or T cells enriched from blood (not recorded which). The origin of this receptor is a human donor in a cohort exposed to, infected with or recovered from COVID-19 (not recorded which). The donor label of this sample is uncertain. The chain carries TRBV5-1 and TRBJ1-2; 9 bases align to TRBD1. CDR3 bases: TGCGCCAGCAGCTTGCGTTCCGGGACAGGGCCCGGCTACACCTTC. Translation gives CASSLRSGTGPGYTF. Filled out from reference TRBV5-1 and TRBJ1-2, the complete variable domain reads KAGVTQTPRYLIKTRGQQVTLSCSPISGHRSVSWYQQTPGQGLQFLFEYFSETQRNKGNFPGRFSGRQFSNSRSEMNVSTLELGDSALYLCASSLRSGTGPGYTFGSGTRLTVV.